One sample yielded the 8 T cell receptor beta chains listed below, sequenced in a study of cytomegalovirus exposure and HLA in healthy donors. In the PCR, 60 Vbeta and 13 Jbeta primers were used. The method was immunoSEQ multiplex PCR; TCRdb's version includes in-frame clones alone and lacks a portion of them. The sample records approximately 130,000 clones, approximately 80% being singletons. The sample was PBMCs. The receptors derive from a man aged 18 to 30 in good health and CMV-seropositive.

This clone was counted between two and nine times. DNA of the CDR3: TGTGCCAGCAGTGGCGGTCGGTATAGCAATCAGCCCCAGCATTTT. This gives the protein CASSGGRYSNQPQHF. The J gene is TRBJ1-5, the V gene TRBV7-9, with D unclear. V lost 6 bases and J 0 bases, leaving 12 bases between the germline ends. This CDR3 is built from 15 residues. CDR1 is SEHNR, CDR2 FQNEAQ, per germline (reference sequence).

The V call is TRBV28, the J call TRBJ2-2, with D possibly TRBD2 on 6 matching bases. Deletions cut 3 bases from V and 0 bases from J, with 11 bases between. The CDR3 runs 16 residues. Germline values: CDR1 MDHEN, CDR2 SYDVKM. The CDR3 region is CASSLGGIANTGELFF. The CDR3 bases are TGTGCCAGCAGTTTGGGAGGAATCGCGAACACCGGGGAGCTGTTTTTT.

The chain employs TRBV5-1 and TRBJ1-2; 8 bases map to TRBD1. Germline assignment: CDR1 SGHRS and CDR2 YFSETQ. CDR3 size: 16 residues. Unmatched junction bases numbered 16, after V lost 4 bases and J lost 8 bases. CDR3 DNA: TGCGCCAGCAGCCTAACCTCTTGGACAGGGCAAGTAGGCTACACCTTC. Translated, it gives CASSLTSWTGQVGYTF.

The V and J genes are TRBV27 and TRBJ2-7, with 8 nucleotides matching TRBD2. The V gene's germline CDR1 is MNHEY and CDR2 SMNVEV (reference sequence). V trimming: 0 bases; J trimming: 6 bases; junction bases outside the gene matches: 4. This CDR3 comprises 14 residues. The CDR3: CASSLSLAGGEQYF. The CDR3, as DNA: TGTGCCAGCAGTTTATCCTTGGCGGGAGGCGAGCAGTACTTC.

The chain carries TRBV5-4 and TRBJ1-6; the D gene is possibly TRBD1 (5 bases). Germline V lookup: CDR1 SGHNT, CDR2 YYREEE (reference sequence). The CDR3 is made up of 14 amino acids. The ends were cut back, 0 bases at V and 6 bases at J, with 7 bases in the middle. The CDR3 DNA reads TGTGCCAGCAGCTTGGGAAGGGGTAATTCACCCCTCCACTTT. Residues: CASSLGRGNSPLHF.

This clone was detected a few times. CDR3 in amino acids: CASSLGAEAYEQYF. The CDR3 nucleotides are TGTGCCAGCAGCTTAGGGGCGGAGGCCTACGAGCAGTACTTC. This chain links TRBV7-8 with TRBJ2-7; D is possibly TRBD2 (5 bases). Trimming cost V 1 base and J 2 bases, with 9 bases left between them. Germline V lookup: CDR1 SGHVS, CDR2 FQNEAQ. This CDR3 comprises 14 residues.

The genes are TRBV10-3 and TRBJ2-1; TRBD2 might be the D (5 bases). Germline values: CDR1 ENHRY, CDR2 SYGVKD. The CDR3 consists of 14 residues. Between the trimmed V and J ends, which lost 3 bases and 3 bases, there was a span of 9 bases. CDR3 sequence: CAISEELVYNEQFF. The CDR3 DNA reads as TGTGCCATCAGTGAAGAACTAGTCTACAATGAGCAGTTCTTC.

The chain combines TRBV27 with TRBJ2-1, with D maybe TRBD2 (6 bases). CDR3 length equals 14 residues. Deletions cut 2 bases from V and 4 bases from J, with 9 bases between. The V gene's germline CDR1 is MNHEY and CDR2 SMNVEV (reference sequence). CDR3 in amino acids: CASSLAGSYNEQFF. The DNA for the CDR3 is TGTGCCAGCAGTTTAGCGGGATCTTACAATGAGCAGTTCTTC.